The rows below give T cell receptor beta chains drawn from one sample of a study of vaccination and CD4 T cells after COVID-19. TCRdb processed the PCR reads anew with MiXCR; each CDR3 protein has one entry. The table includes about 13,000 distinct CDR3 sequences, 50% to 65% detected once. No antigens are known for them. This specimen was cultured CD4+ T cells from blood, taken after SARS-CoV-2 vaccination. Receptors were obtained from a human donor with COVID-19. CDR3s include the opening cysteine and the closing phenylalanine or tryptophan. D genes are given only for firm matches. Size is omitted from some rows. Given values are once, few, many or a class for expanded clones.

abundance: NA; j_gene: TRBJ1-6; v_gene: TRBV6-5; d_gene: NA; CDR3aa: CASSSRESSYNSPLHF; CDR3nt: TGTGCCAGCAGTTCCCGGGAGAGCTCCTATAATTCACCCCTCCACTTT
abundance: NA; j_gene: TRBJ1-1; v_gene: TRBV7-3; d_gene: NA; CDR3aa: CASSLRAGLTEAFF; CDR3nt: TGTGCCAGCAGCTTAAGGGCGGGGCTCACTGAAGCTTTCTTT
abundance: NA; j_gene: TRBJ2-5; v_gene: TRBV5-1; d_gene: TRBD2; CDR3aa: CASSSLGSGGGETQYF; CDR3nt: TGCGCCAGCAGCTCTTTAGGGAGCGGGGGAGGGGAGACCCAGTACTTC
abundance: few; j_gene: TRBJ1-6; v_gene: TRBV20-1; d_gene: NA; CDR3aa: CSARDTGSPLHF; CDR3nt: TGCAGTGCTAGAGATACAGGTTCACCCCTCCACTTT
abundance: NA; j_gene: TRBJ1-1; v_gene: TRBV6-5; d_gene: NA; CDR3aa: CASSYSRMGRGNTEAFF; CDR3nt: TGTGCCAGCAGTTACTCGAGGATGGGGCGGGGGAACACTGAAGCTTTCTTT
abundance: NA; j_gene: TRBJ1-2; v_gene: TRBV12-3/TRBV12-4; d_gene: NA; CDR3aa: CASSPQGGYTF; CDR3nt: TGTGCCAGCAGTCCTCAGGGCGGCTACACCTTC
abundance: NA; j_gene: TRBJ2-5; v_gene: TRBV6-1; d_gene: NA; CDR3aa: CASRQGGQGRGNKETQYF; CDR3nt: TGTGCCAGCAGACAAGGGGGCCAGGGGCGGGGTAATAAAGAGACCCAGTACTTC
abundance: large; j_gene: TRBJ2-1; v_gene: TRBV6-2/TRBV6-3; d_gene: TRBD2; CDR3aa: CASRKPGLAGDWGQFF; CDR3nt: TGTGCCAGCAGGAAACCGGGACTAGCGGGGGATTGGGGTCAGTTCTTC
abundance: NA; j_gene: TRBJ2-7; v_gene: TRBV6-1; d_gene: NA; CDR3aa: CASSLEGRQYF; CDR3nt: TGTGCCAGCAGCCTCGAGGGTCGGCAGTACTTC
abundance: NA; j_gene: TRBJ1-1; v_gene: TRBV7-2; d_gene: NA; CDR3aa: CASSWGARLNTEAFF; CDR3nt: TGTGCCAGCAGCTGGGGGGCCCGGTTAAACACTGAAGCTTTCTTT
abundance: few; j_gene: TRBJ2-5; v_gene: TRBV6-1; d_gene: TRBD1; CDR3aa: CAAVGPGTGGKETQYF; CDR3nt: TGTGCCGCGGTGGGTCCCGGGACAGGGGGCAAAGAGACCCAGTACTTC
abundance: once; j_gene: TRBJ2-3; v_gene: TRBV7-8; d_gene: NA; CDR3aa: CASGRYESTDTQYF; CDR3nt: TGTGCCTCGGGACGGTATGAGTCCACAGATACGCAGTATTTT
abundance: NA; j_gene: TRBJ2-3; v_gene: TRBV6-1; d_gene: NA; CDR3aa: CASSGTYTDTQYF; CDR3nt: TGTGCCAGCAGCGGGACGTACACAGATACGCAGTATTTT
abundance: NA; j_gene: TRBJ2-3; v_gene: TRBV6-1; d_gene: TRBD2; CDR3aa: CASSGTSGWGTLGTDTQYF; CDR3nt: TGTGCCAGCAGCGGGACTAGCGGGTGGGGGACTTTGGGGACAGATACGCAGTATTTT
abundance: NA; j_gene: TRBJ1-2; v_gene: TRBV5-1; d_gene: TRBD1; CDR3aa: CASSLADRGNYGYTF; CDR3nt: TGCGCCAGCAGCTTGGCCGACAGGGGGAACTATGGCTACACCTTC
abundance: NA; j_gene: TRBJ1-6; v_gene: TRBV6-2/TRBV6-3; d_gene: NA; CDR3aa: CASSLLASGRRPLHF; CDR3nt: TGTGCCAGCAGCTTACTCGCTTCAGGGCGCCGGCCTCTCCACTTT
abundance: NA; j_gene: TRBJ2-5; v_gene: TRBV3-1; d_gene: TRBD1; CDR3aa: CASSSRDRGLKETQYF; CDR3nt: TGTGCCAGCAGCTCCCGGGACAGGGGACTCAAAGAGACCCAGTACTTC
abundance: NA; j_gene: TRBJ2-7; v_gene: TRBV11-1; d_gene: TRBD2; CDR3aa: CASSSSLTGTSGNYEQYF; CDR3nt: TGTGCCAGCAGCTCATCACTCACCGGGACTAGCGGAAACTACGAGCAGTACTTC
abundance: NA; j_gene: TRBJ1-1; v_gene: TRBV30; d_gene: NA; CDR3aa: CAWSGWAEAFF; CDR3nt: TGTGCCTGGTCTGGGTGGGCTGAAGCTTTCTTT
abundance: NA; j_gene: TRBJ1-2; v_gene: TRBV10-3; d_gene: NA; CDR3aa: CAISERTVGRYGYTF; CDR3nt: TGTGCCATCAGTGAGCGGACGGTGGGGAGATATGGCTACACCTTC
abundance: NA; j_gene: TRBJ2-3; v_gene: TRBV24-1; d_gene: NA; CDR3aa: CATSDLGRTTDTQYF; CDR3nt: TGTGCCACCAGTGATTTGGGGAGAACCACAGATACGCAGTATTTT
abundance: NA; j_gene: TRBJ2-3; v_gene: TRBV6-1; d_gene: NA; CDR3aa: CASRAPPDTQYF; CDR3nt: TGTGCCAGCAGGGCCCCGCCAGATACGCAGTATTTT
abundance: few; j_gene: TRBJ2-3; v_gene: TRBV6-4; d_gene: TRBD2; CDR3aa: CASSYTGLGSTDTQYF; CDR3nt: TGTGCCAGCAGTTATACCGGACTAGGCAGCACAGATACGCAGTATTTT
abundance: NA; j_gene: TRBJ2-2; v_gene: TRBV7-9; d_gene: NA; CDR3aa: CADGVANTGELFF; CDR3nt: TGTGCCGACGGGGTCGCGAACACCGGGGAGCTGTTTTTT
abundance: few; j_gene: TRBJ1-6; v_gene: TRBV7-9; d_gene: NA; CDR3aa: CASSGTHNSPLHF; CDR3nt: TGTGCCAGCAGCGGGACGCATAATTCACCCCTCCACTTT
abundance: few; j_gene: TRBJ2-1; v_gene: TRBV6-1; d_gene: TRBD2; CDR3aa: CASRGLAGVYNEQFF; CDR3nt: TGTGCCAGCAGGGGACTAGCGGGGGTCTACAATGAGCAGTTCTTC
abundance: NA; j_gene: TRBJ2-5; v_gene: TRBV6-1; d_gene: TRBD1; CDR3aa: CASSSGQGRKQETQYF; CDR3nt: TGTGCCAGCAGTAGTGGACAGGGTAGAAAGCAAGAGACCCAGTACTTC
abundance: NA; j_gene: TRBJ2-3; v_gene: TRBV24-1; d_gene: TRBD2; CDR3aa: CATSDPSGRERDTQYF; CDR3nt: TGTGCCACCAGTGATCCGTCCGGGAGGGAGAGAGATACGCAGTATTTT
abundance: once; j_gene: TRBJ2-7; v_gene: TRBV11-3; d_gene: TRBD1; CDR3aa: CASSLWTGSYEQYF; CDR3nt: TGTGCCAGCAGCTTATGGACAGGTTCCTACGAGCAGTACTTC
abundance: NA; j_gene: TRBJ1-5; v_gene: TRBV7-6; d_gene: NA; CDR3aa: CASSLDKGSNQPQHF; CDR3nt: TGTGCCAGCAGCTTAGACAAGGGTAGCAATCAGCCCCAGCATTTT
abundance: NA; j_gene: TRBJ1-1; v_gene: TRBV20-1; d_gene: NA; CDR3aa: CSARILGGDTEAFF; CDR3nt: TGCAGTGCTAGAATTTTGGGCGGGGACACTGAAGCTTTCTTT
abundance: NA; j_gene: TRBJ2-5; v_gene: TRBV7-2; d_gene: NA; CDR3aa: CASSFLRETQYF; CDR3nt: TGTGCCAGCAGCTTCCTCCGGGAGACCCAGTACTTC
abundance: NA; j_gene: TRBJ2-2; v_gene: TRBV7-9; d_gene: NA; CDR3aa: CASPGIPQTGELFF; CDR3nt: TGTGCCAGCCCCGGCATCCCGCAAACCGGGGAGCTGTTTTTT
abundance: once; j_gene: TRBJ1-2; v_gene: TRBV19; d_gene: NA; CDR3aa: CASSIAGGHGYTF; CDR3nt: TGTGCCAGTAGTATTGCCGGGGGGCATGGCTACACCTTC
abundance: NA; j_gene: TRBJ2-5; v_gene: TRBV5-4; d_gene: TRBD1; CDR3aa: CASSLGQGKETQYF; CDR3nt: TGTGCCAGCAGCTTGGGACAGGGTAAAGAGACCCAGTACTTC
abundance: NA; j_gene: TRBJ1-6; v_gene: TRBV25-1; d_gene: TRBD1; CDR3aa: CASSLGTGGSSPLHF; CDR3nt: TGTGCCAGCAGTTTGGGGACAGGGGGTAGCTCACCCCTCCACTTT
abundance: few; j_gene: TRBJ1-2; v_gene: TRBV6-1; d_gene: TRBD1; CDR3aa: CASRGDSQFGGYTF; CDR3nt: TGTGCCAGCAGGGGGGACAGTCAATTCGGGGGCTACACCTTC
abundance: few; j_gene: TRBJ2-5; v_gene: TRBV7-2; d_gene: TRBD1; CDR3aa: CASSSPGQGKETQYF; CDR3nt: TGTGCCAGCAGCTCTCCGGGACAGGGGAAAGAGACCCAGTACTTC
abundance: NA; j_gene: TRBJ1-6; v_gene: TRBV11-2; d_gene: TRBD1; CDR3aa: CASSSSGTGNSPLHF; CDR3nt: TGTGCCAGCAGCTCTTCCGGGACAGGGAATTCACCCCTCCACTTT
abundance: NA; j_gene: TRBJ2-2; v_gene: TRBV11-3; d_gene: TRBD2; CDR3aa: CASSTSGGFTGELFF; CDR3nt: TGTGCCAGCAGCACTAGCGGGGGGTTCACCGGGGAGCTGTTTTTT
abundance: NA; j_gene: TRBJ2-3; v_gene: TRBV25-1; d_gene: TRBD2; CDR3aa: CATASGGTDTQYF; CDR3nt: TGTGCCACCGCCAGCGGGGGCACAGATACGCAGTATTTT
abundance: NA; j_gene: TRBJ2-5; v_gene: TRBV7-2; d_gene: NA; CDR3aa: CASSPSSGPKETQYF; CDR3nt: TGTGCCAGCAGCCCCTCTAGTGGTCCCAAAGAGACCCAGTACTTC
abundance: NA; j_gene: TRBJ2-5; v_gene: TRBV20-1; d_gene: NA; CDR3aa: CSARDFAGQETQYF; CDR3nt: TGCAGTGCTAGAGATTTTGCGGGGCAAGAGACCCAGTACTTC
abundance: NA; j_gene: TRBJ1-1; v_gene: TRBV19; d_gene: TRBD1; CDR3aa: CASSIRTGGNVAFF; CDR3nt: TGTGCCAGTAGTATTCGGACAGGGGGCAATGTGGCTTTCTTT
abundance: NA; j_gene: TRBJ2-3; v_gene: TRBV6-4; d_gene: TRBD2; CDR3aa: CASSEEAGGPTDTQYF; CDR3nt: TGTGCCAGCAGTGAGGAAGCGGGGGGGCCCACAGATACGCAGTATTTT
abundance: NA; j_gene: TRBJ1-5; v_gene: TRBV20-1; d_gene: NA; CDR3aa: CSARQSIGAHQPQHF; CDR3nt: TGCAGTGCTCGACAATCCATAGGCGCCCATCAGCCCCAGCATTTT
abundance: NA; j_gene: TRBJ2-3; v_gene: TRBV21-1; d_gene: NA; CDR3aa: CASKQFVDWGDTQYF; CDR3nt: TGTGCCAGCAAGCAGTTTGTGGATTGGGGAGATACGCAGTATTTT
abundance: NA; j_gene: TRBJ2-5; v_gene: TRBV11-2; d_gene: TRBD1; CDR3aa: CASDVTGRKEETQYF; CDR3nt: TGTGCCAGCGACGTGACAGGGAGAAAGGAAGAGACCCAGTACTTC
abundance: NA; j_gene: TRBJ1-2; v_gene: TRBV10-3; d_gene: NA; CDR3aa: CAISVQLGGRDYNYGYTF; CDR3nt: TGTGCCATCAGTGTCCAACTTGGTGGCCGAGATTATAACTATGGCTACACCTTC
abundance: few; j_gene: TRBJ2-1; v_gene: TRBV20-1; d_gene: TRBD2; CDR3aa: CSADSSGARAYNEQFF; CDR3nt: TGCAGTGCTGACTCCAGCGGGGCGAGGGCCTACAATGAGCAGTTCTTC
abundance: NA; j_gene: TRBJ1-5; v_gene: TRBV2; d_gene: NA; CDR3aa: CASSDSGLRQPQHF; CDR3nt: TGTGCCAGCAGTGACTCAGGGTTGCGTCAGCCCCAGCATTTT
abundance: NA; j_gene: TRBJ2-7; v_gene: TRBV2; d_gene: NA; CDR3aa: CASSPFAAGGYEQYF; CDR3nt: TGTGCCAGCAGTCCTTTCGCAGCCGGTGGGTACGAGCAGTACTTC
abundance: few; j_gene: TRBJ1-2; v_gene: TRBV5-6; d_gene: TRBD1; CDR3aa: CASGRDRENYGYTF; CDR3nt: TGTGCCAGCGGCCGGGACAGGGAGAACTATGGCTACACCTTC